Following are 14 T cell receptor beta chains from one sample sequenced in a study of blood T cell repertoires in COVID-19. TCRdb keeps only in-frame clones here, not all; method: immunoSEQ multiplex PCR. The profile shows roughly 200,000 clones, less than 90% of them singletons. Sequenced sample: PBMCs or T cells enriched from blood (not recorded which). The receptors here all came from a young woman who had been exposed to COVID-19.

This chain connects TRBV2 to TRBJ1-5; D remains unclear. Germline assignment: CDR1 SNHLY and CDR2 FYNNEI. This CDR3 has 13 residues. V lost 3 bases and J lost 9, with 12 bases in between. The CDR3 DNA is TGTGCCAGCAGTGATCCTCGTCTCGGGCCCCAGCATTTT. Its protein product is CASSDPRLGPQHF. The whole variable domain, filled in from reference TRBV2 and TRBJ1-5, reads EPEVTQTPSHQVTQMGQEVILRCVPISNHLYFYWYRQILGQKVEFLVSFYNNEISEKSEIFDDQFSVERPDGSNFTLKIRSTKLEDSAMYFCASSDPRLGPQHFGDGTRLSIL.

This chain joins TRBV24-1 and TRBJ1-4; maybe TRBD1 (5 bases). The germline CDR1 and CDR2 sequences are KGHDR and SFDVKD. The CDR3 runs to 15 residues. The V end lost 6 bases, the J end lost 4 bases, and 14 bases lay between the germline ends. The DNA for the CDR3 is TGTGCCACCAGTAATGGTCGACAGAGTAATGAAAAACTGTTTTTT. It yields the protein CATSNGRQSNEKLFF.

This clone turned up a few times. The chain combines TRBV21-1 with TRBJ1-2. TRBV21-1 is a pseudogene segment. This CDR3 has 17 amino acids. The CDR3 loop is CASSKAPPKAGSYGYTF. CDR3 DNA: TGTGCCAGCAGCAAAGCGCCTCCTAAAGCGGGTTCCTATGGCTACACCTTC.

This chain connects TRBV2 to TRBJ2-7; the match to TRBD1 covers 9 bases. The CDR3 spans 13 residues. The V and J ends lost 6 bases and 4 bases, in that order; junction bases with no gene match: 4. The germline V gene has CDR1 SNHLY and CDR2 FYNNEI. CDR3 nucleotide sequence: TGTGCCAGCAGCGGACAGGGGCTGTACGAGCAGTACTTC. Its translation: CASSGQGLYEQYF.

This chain links TRBV28 with TRBJ2-7, with a possible D match to TRBD1 (6 bases). The CDR3 contains 15 residues. V shed 6 bases and J shed 0 bases, with 15 bases lying between them. Looked up from germline, CDR1 is MDHEN and CDR2 is SYDVKM. CDR3 loop: CASRVPGQPSYEQYF. The CDR3 region has the DNA TGTGCCAGCAGAGTTCCTGGACAGCCCTCCTACGAGCAGTACTTC.

The gene calls are TRBV18 and TRBJ2-3, with unresolved D. The ends were cut back, 3 bases at V and 4 bases at J, with 8 bases in the middle. CDR3 size: 13 residues. Germline CDR1 reads KGHSH; CDR2 reads LQKENI. The CDR3 reads CASSPGRSDTQYF. The CDR3 DNA reads as TGTGCCAGCTCACCGGGCAGGTCAGATACGCAGTATTTT.

In this sample, this clone is medium-sized. This chain links TRBV9 with TRBJ2-7; a possible D gene is TRBD2 (5 bases). The germline V gene encodes CDR1 SGDLS and CDR2 YYNGEE. Trimming took 0 bases from V and 5 from J, leaving 15 bases between them. The CDR3 runs 15 residues. For the CDR3, the DNA is TGTGCCAGCAGCGTAGGATACGGGGTTTCCAACGAGCAGTACTTC. Translation: CASSVGYGVSNEQYF.

This clone was picked up a small number of times. This chain connects TRBV5-5 to TRBJ1-5; TRBD1 aligns across 9 bases. Germline lookup yields CDR1 SGHKS and CDR2 YYEKEE (reference sequence). With 4 bases clipped from V and 0 bases from J, the junction kept 8 bases outside the gene matches. CDR3 length equals 17 residues. The CDR3 nucleotides read TGTGCCAGCAGCAGAGGGACAGGGTCGTATAGCAATCAGCCCCAGCATTTT. The encoded protein is CASSRGTGSYSNQPQHF.

This clone was detected once. V is TRBV9 and J is TRBJ2-1; 9 bases line up with TRBD2. V lost 3 bases, J lost 3 bases, and 4 bases stayed unmatched. The V gene's germline CDR1 is SGDLS and CDR2 YYNGEE. The CDR3 runs to 15 residues. CDR3 sequence: CASSGRTSDYNEQFF. CDR3 nucleotides: TGTGCCAGCAGCGGTCGGACTAGCGACTACAATGAGCAGTTCTTC.

A remark on this clone: This sample includes further DNA sequences coding for the same CDR3. The V call is TRBV5-1, the J call TRBJ1-2; a weak D match, TRBD1 (5 bases). In germline, CDR1 is SGHRS, CDR2 YFSETQ. CDR3 length: 13 residues. Deletions cut 0 bases from V and 3 bases from J, with 6 bases between. CDR3 amino acids: CASSLAGDYGYTF. In DNA form, the CDR3 reads TGCGCCAGCAGCTTGGCGGGGGACTATGGCTACACCTTC.

The rearrangement uses TRBV27 and TRBJ2-7; a possible D gene is TRBD1 (5 bases). Per germline, CDR1 MNHEY and CDR2 SMNVEV (reference sequence). V gave up 5 bases and J gave up 2 bases, with 13 bases separating them. The CDR3 has 14 amino acids. The CDR3 bases are TGTGCCAGCAGTCGTACAGGCCCGACCTACGAGCAGTACTTC. Amino acids: CASSRTGPTYEQYF.

V and J are TRBV6-5 and TRBJ1-6, with 7 bases that match TRBD1. Germline trimming cut 2 bases from V and 13 bases from J; bases unmatched to any gene: 11. CDR3 length equals 15 residues. The V gene's germline CDR1 is MNHEY and CDR2 SVGAGI. The CDR3 loop reads CASSYRGRTNWPLHF. The CDR3 DNA follows: TGTGCCAGCAGTTACAGGGGGCGCACGAATTGGCCCCTCCACTTT.

V and J are TRBV5-6 and TRBJ2-7; TRBD1 matches at 7 bases. The V segment lost 5 bases and the J segment 2 bases; nucleotides outside the gene matches: 4. CDR1 is SGHDT and CDR2 is YYEEEE in the germline V gene. The CDR3 runs to 13 residues. This chain's CDR3 is CASRRQGTYEQYF. DNA for the CDR3: TGTGCCAGCAGGCGACAGGGAACCTACGAGCAGTACTTC.

The V call is TRBV11-3, the J call TRBJ2-3; no clear D gene. This CDR3 spans 11 amino acids. Germline CDR1 is SGHNT and CDR2 is YENEEA. Trimming left V 5 bases short and J 6 bases short, with 6 bases between. The CDR3 is CASSPKDTQYF. CDR3 DNA: TGTGCCAGCAGCCCTAAGGATACGCAGTATTTT. Full variable domain (missing parts from reference TRBV11-3 and TRBJ2-3): EAGVVQSPRYKIIEKKQPVAFWCNPISGHNTLYWYLQNLGQGPELLIRYENEEAVDDSQLPKDRFSAERLKGVDSTLKIQPAELGDSAVYLCASSPKDTQYFGPGTRLTVL.